This T cell receptor beta chain was sequenced during a study of OX40 agonist ivuxolimab in advanced cancers. Regarding this clone: As yet, its antigen is unknown. A junction end diverges from the germline sequence, so it may reflect a read error.

General study points: At 0.1 to 3.0 mg/kg, CD4+ and CD8+ blood T cells expanded clonally by week 6. CD8+ T cells showed, on average, more clonal expansion than CD4+ cells.

Sequenced by immunoSEQ multiplex PCR; TCRdb stores in-frame clones only, minus some. The sample has more than 20,000 clones; around 90% are singletons. Germline CDR1 reads SGHVT; CDR2 reads SQSDAQ. This CDR3 is 16 amino acids long. Sample: CD4+ or CD8+ T cells sorted from blood, taken in a trial of the OX40 agonist ivuxolimab. This clonotype was sampled from an adult with an advanced solid tumor such as melanoma, head and neck, liver or kidney cancer. V is TRBV7-4 and J is TRBJ2-6; D is undetermined. As DNA, the CDR3 is TGCGCCAGCAGTCAGATCCGGGCAGTCGGGGCCAACGTCCTGACTTTC. Encoded protein: CASSQIRAVGANVLTF.